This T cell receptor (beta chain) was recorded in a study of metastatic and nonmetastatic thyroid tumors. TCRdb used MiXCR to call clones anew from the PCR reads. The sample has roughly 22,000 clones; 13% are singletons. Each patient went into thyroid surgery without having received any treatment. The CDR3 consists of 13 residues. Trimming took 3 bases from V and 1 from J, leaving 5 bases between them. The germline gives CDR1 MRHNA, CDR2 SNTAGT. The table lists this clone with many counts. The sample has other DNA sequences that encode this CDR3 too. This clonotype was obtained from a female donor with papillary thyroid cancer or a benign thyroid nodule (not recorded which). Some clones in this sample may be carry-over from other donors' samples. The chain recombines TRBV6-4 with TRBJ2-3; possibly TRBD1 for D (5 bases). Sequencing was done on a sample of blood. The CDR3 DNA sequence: TGTGCCAGCAGTGAAGGGGGCACAGATACGCAGTATTTT. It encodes CASSEGGTDTQYF.